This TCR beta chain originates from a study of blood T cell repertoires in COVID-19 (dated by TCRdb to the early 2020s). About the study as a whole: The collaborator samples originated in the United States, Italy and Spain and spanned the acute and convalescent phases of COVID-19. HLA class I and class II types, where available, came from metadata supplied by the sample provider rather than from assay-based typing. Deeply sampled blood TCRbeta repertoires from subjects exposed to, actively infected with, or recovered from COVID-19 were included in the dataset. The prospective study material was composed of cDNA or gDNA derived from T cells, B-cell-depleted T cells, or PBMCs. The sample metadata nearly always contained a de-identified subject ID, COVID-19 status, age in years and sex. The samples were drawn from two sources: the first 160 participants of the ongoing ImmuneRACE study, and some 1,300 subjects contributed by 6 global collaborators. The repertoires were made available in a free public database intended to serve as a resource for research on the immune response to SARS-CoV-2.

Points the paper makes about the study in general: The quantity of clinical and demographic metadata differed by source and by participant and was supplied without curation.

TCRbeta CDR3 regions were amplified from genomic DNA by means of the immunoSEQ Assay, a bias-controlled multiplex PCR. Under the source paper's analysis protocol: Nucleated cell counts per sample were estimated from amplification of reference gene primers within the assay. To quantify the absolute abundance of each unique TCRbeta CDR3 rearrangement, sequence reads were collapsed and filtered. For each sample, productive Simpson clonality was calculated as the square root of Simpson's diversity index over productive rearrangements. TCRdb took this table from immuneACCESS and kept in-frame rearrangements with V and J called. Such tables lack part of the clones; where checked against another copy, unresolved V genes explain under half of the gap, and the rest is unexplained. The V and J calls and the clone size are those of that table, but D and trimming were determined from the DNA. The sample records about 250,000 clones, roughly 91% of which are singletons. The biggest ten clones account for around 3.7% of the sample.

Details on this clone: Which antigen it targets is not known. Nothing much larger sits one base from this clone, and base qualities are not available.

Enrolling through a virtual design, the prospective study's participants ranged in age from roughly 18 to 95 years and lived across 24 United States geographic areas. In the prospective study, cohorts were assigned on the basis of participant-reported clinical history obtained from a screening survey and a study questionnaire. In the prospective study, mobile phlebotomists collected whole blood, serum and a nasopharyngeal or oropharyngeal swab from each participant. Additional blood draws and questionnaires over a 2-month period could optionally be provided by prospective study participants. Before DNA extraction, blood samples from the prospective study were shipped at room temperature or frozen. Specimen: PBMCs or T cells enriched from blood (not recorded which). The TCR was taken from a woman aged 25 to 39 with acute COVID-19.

The bases read TGTGCTAGTGGCCTGGGCAGCTATGGCTACACCTTC. This gives the protein CASGLGSYGYTF. The sequence is built from TRBV12-5 and TRBJ1-2, with the D segment identity uncertain. CDR3 length: 12 amino acids, cysteine to phenylalanine. The DNA shown is the 36-base CDR3, in frame from base 1. V was cut back by 6 bases and J by 4 bases, leaving a gap of 9 bases between them. From a lookup of the germline V gene, CDR1 and CDR2 are LGHNT and FRNRAP.